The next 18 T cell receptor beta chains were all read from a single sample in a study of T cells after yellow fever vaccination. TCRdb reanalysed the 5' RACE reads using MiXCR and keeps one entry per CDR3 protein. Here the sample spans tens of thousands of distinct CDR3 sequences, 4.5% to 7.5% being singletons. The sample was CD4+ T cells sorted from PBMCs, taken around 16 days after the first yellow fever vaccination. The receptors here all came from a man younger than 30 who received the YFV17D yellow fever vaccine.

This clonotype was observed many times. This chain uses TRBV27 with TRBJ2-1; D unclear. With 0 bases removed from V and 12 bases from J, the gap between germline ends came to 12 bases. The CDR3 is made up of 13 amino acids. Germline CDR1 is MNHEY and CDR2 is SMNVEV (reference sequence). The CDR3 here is CASSLSRPTAQFF. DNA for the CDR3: TGTGCCAGCAGTTTATCTAGGCCTACGGCGCAGTTCTTC.

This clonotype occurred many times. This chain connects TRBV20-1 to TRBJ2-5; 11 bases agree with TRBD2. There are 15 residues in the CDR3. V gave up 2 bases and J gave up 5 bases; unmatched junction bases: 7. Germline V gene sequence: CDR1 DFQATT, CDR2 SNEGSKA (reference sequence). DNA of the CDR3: TGCAGTGCTAGACCTTATAGCGGGGGGGCCGAGACCCAGTACTTC. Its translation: CSARPYSGGAETQYF.

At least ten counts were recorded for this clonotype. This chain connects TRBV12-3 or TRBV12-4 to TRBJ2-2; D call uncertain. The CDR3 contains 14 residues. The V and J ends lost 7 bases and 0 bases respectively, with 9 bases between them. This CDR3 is CASTQSANTGELFF. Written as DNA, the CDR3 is TGTGCCAGCACCCAATCAGCGAACACCGGGGAGCTGTTTTTT.

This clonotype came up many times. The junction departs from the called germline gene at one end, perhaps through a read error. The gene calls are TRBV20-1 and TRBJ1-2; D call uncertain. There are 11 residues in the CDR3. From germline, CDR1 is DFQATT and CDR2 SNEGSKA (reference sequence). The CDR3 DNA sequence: TGCGGTGCTAGGTCCGCATATGGCTACACCTTC. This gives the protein CGARSAYGYTF.

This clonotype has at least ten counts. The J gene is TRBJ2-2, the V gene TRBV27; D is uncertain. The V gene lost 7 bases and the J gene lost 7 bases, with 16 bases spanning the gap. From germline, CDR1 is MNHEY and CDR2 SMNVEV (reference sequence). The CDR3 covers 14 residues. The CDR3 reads CASTQTPPGGELFF. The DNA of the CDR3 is TGTGCCAGCACCCAGACCCCCCCGGGCGGGGAGCTGTTTTTT.

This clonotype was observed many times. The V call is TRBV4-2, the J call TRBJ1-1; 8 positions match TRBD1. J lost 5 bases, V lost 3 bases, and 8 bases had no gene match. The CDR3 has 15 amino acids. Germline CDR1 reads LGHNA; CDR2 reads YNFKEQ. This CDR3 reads CASSQPDRVRTEAFF. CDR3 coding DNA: TGTGCCAGCAGCCAGCCGGACAGGGTTCGGACTGAAGCTTTCTTT.

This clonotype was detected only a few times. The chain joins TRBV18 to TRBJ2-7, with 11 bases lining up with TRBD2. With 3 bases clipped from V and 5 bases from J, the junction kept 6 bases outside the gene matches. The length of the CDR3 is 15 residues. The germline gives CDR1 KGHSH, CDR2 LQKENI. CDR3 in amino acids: CASSPYSGGAHEQYV. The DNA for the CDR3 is TGTGCCAGCTCACCTTATAGCGGGGGGGCCCACGAGCAGTACGTC.

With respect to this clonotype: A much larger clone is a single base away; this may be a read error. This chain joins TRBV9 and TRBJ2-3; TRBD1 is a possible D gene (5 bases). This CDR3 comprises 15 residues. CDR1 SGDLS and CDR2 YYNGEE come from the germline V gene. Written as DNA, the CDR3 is TGTGCCAGCAGCCAGGGCAGTTCCCGCACAGATACGCGGTATTTT. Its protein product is CASSQGSSRTDTRYF.

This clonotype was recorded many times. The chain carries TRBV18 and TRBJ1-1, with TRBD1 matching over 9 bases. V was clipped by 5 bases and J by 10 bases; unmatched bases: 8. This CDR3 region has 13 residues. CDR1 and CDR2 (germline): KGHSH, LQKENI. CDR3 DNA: TGTGCCAGCTCAGACGGACAGGGGAGGGGAGCTTTCTTT. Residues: CASSDGQGRGAFF.

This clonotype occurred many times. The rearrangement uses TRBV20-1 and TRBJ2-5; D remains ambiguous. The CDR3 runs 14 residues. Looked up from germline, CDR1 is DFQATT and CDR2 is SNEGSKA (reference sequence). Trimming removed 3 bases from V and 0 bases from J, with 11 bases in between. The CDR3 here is CSAREDAYQETQYF. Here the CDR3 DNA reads TGCAGTGCTAGGGAAGACGCGTACCAAGAGACCCAGTACTTC.

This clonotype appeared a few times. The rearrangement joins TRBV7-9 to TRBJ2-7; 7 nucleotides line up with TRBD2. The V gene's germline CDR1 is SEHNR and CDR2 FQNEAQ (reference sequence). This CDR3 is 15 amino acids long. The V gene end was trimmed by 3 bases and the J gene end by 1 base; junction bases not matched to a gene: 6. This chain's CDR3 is CASSFASGVSYEQYV. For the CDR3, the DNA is TGTGCCAGCAGCTTTGCTAGCGGAGTTTCCTACGAGCAGTACGTC.

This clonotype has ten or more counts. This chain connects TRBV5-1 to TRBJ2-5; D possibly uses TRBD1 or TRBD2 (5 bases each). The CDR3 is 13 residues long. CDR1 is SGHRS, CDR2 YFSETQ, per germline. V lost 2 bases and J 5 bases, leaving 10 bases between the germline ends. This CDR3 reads CASSFLGTETQYF. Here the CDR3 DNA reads TGCGCCAGCAGCTTCCTGGGGACGGAGACCCAGTACTTC.

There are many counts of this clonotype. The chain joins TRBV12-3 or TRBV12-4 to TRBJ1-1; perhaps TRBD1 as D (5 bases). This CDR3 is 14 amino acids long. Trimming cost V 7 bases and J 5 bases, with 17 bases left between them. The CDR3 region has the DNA TGTGCCAGCACCCGTTGGCAGGGAGGGACTGAAGCTTTCTTT. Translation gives CASTRWQGGTEAFF.

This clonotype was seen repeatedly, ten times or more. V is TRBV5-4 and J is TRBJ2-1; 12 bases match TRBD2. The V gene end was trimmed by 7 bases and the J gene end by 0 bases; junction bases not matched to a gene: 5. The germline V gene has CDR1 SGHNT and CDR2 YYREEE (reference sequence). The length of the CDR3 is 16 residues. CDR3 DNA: TGTGCCAGCGCTAGCGGGGGGGCCAGCTCCTACAATGAGCAGTTCTTC. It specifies CASASGGASSYNEQFF.

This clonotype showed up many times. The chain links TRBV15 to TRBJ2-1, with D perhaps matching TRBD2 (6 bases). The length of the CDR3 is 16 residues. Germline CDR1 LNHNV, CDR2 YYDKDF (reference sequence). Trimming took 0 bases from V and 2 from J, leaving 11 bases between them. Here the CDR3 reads CATSRDAGFTYNEQFF. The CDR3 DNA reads TGTGCCACCAGCAGAGACGCGGGATTCACCTACAATGAGCAGTTCTTC.

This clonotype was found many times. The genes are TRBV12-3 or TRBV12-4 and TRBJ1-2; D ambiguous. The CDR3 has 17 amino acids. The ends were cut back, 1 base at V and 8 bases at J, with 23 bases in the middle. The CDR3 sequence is CASSLGRRALPSGGYTF. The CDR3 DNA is TGTGCCAGCAGTTTAGGGCGGCGGGCTTTACCTTCGGGCGGCTACACCTTC.

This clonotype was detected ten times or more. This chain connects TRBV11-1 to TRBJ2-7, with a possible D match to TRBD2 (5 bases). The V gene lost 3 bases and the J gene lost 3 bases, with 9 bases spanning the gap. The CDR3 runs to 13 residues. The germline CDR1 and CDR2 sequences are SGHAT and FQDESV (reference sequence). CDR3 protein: CASSLGENYEQYF. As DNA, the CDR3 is TGTGCCAGCAGCTTGGGAGAGAACTACGAGCAGTACTTC.

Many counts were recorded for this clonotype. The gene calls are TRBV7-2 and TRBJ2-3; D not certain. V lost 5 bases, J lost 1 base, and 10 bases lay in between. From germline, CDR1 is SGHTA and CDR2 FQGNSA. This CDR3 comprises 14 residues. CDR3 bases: TGTGCCAGCAGCCTTGATCGAGGCACAGATACGCAGTATTTT. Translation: CASSLDRGTDTQYF.